This T cell receptor beta chain came from a study of PD-1 blockade in classical Hodgkin lymphoma (dated by TCRdb to the early 2020s). Background on the whole study: Nivolumab dosing was 3 mg/kg intravenously every 2 weeks, continuing until either disease progression or unacceptable toxicity. To define a peripheral blood immune signature of response to PD-1 blockade in classical Hodgkin lymphoma, the study combined TCR beta sequencing with CyTOF. Points the paper makes about the study in general: Diversity was lower in patients who began nivolumab less than 1 year after ASCT, so these patients were left out of later analyses to avoid confounding by immune reconstitution. Trial patients with a complete response had baseline diversity similar to that of newly diagnosed patients, while partial responders and progressors had significantly lower diversity. Baseline TCR diversity was reported as lower in newly diagnosed patients than in healthy donors, and lower still in relapsed/refractory patients. A significant rise by C4D1 was seen in CD4+ but not CD8+ TCR diversity (p=0.0027 vs p=0.16), with the rise being most apparent in complete responders (p=0.02). The study was limited to a single clinical trial cohort, and causes of repertoire differences, possibly disease activity or prior therapy, remained undefined.

CDR3 length: 16 amino acids, cysteine to phenylalanine. Here the CDR3 DNA is all that survives: 48 bases in frame from base 1. Looking up the germline V gene yields CDR1 MGHRA and CDR2 YSYEKL. V gives up 4 bases and J gives up 0 bases, and the segment between their germline ends measures 15 bases. Interpreted using the paper, the time point label stands for: cycle 2 day 1 (C2D1) of nivolumab. All trial patients had relapsed after autologous stem cell transplantation, with cohorts A, B and C differing in prior brentuximab vedotin exposure. The trial cohort comprised some 60 patients with relapsed/refractory classical Hodgkin lymphoma whose best overall responses were complete response, partial response or progressive disease. Trial patients were treated with single-agent nivolumab in the multi-cohort phase II CheckMate 205 trial. An independent review committee assessed best overall response using the 2007 International Working Group response criteria. PBMCs from the trial were collected at three points: immediately before nivolumab initiation (C1D1), and during therapy at cycle 2 day 1 and cycle 4 day 1. Peripheral blood was collected in 8 mL Vacutainer Cell Preparation Tubes, from which PBMCs were isolated by centrifugation and then cryopreserved.

On this clone itself: Its cognate antigen has yet to be identified. No base qualities exist here, and no much larger clone lies one base off it.

The Qiagen DNeasy kit was used to extract genomic DNA both from unsorted PBMCs and from the negatively selected CD4+ and CD8+ fractions. TCR beta CDR3 regions were subjected to amplification by immunoSEQ multiplex PCR with primers that anneal to V and J segments. Amplification bias was minimized using a synthetic immune receptor repertoire, and residual bias was removed computationally after sequencing. Under the source paper's analysis protocol: Custom Python scripts were used to quantify repertoire diversity as the Shannon entropy index. Unsorted, CD4+ and CD8+ repertoires were analyzed separately, except for combined analyses in which CD4+ and CD8+ sequences were merged in silico. Clonal expansion was defined as at least a 2-fold frequency increase after treatment relative to C1D1, with a pseudocount of 0.5 for undetected baseline clones. Singleton clones were defined as clones with 0 or 1 copy at C1D1, and non-singleton clones were defined as clones with 2 or more copies. Clones expanded in unsorted samples were assigned a CD4+, CD8+ or unknown annotation through matching of protein sequences in sorted samples from the same patient. Wilcoxon tests on paired samples were used to test changes in diversity from C1D1 to C4D1. Sourced from immuneACCESS, this table was stored by TCRdb with only in-frame sequences that have V and J called. A share of the clones is absent; for the studies checked, an unresolved V gene accounts for under half, and the remainder has no known explanation. That table furnishes V, J and clone size, whereas the DNA furnished D and trimming. A total of about 37,000 clones appear in this sample, just over 85% of them only once. The top ten clones comprise about 7.4% of the sample.

This sequence was found in a human donor with classical Hodgkin lymphoma. The sequencing here drew on peripheral blood mononuclear cells (PBMCs), taken before the second cycle of nivolumab. The sequence is built from TRBV4-1 and TRBJ1-1; the D gene assignment is ambiguous. The nucleotides are TGCGCCAGCAGCCCCAAGCCCGGACTACTGAACACTGAAGCTTTCTTT. Its protein reads: CASSPKPGLLNTEAFF.